The sequence of this TCR beta chain was determined in a study of lymphopenia after photon versus proton radiotherapy. Concerning this clone: Its antigen is undetermined.

This CDR3 has 13 residues. Germline V gene sequence: CDR1 SNHLY, CDR2 FYNNEI. Between the trimmed V and J ends, which lost 6 bases and 4 bases, there was a span of 12 bases. The assay was immunoSEQ multiplex PCR, and TCRdb's table has in-frame clones only and misses some. The profile shows over 25,000 clones, roughly 90% of them singletons. Study observations and caveats: Post-nadir TCR diversity decline inversely tracked overall survival among those who died. After the lymphocyte nadir, photon-treated repertoires showed oligoclonal expansion, especially of CD8+ Temra cells. Relative stability marked proton patients; photon patients lost diversity and naive cells.

This chain connects TRBV2 to TRBJ2-5; D is unresolved. The source of this sequence is a woman aged 45-59 years with pancreatic cancer. The sample consisted of peripheral blood, taken from a patient treated with photon-based radiotherapy. The CDR3 sequence: CASSPELTETQYF. The CDR3 bases are TGTGCCAGCAGCCCAGAGCTAACAGAGACCCAGTACTTC.